Listed below are T cell receptor beta chains from one sample, sequenced in a study of T cell responses to AZD1222 COVID-19 vaccine. TCRdb's copy holds only in-frame clones and misses some; the assay was immunoSEQ multiplex PCR. The table lists 90,000 to 100,000 clones, 85% to 90% of them singletons. The source material was peripheral blood, sampled on day 0 of AZD1222 vaccination. These receptors were taken from an adult in good health. Each CDR3 is given with its conserved first and last residue. The order of the fields is CDR3 protein, CDR3 DNA, clone size, V gene, J gene, D gene, CDR3 length. A D gene is named only where the DNA matches it firmly. Rows give clone size only sometimes, using once, few, many, or a class for an expanded clone.

CDR3aa: CASSQGTAYTEAFF
CDR3nt: TGCGCCAGCAGCCAAGGAACCGCTTACACTGAAGCTTTCTTT
abundance: NA
v_gene: TRBV4-3
j_gene: TRBJ1-1
d_gene: NA
len: 14

CDR3aa: CASSPRTRQETQYF
CDR3nt: TGTGCCAGCTCACCGAGGACAAGGCAAGAGACCCAGTACTTC
abundance: once
v_gene: TRBV18
j_gene: TRBJ2-5
d_gene: NA
len: 14

CDR3aa: CASSLTPQAATAYGYTF
CDR3nt: TGTGCCAGCAGCTTAACCCCCCAGGCCGCAACGGCATATGGCTACACCTTC
abundance: once
v_gene: TRBV7-9
j_gene: TRBJ1-2
d_gene: NA
len: 17

CDR3aa: CASSPDRVSYEQYF
CDR3nt: TGTGCCAGCAGCCCCGACAGGGTTTCGTACGAGCAGTACTTC
abundance: NA
v_gene: TRBV4-2
j_gene: TRBJ2-7
d_gene: TRBD1
len: 14

CDR3aa: CASSAQGLGYGYTF
CDR3nt: TGTGCCAGCAGCGCACAAGGCCTGGGCTATGGCTACACCTTC
abundance: once
v_gene: TRBV7-9
j_gene: TRBJ1-2
d_gene: NA
len: 14

CDR3aa: CASSIQNTGELFF
CDR3nt: TGTGCCAGTAGTATCCAGAACACCGGGGAGCTGTTTTTT
abundance: once
v_gene: TRBV19
j_gene: TRBJ2-2
d_gene: NA
len: 13

CDR3aa: CASSLSDRGGEKLFF
CDR3nt: TGTGCCAGCAGCCTTTCGGACAGGGGCGGTGAAAAACTGTTTTTT
abundance: NA
v_gene: TRBV4-2
j_gene: TRBJ1-4
d_gene: TRBD1
len: 15

CDR3aa: CASSQDGAGGKKLFF
CDR3nt: TGCGCCAGCAGCCAAGACGGGGCAGGGGGCAAAAAACTGTTTTTT
abundance: NA
v_gene: TRBV4-3
j_gene: TRBJ1-4
d_gene: TRBD1
len: 15

CDR3aa: CASGTGIYSTNEKLFF
CDR3nt: TGCGCCAGCGGGACAGGGATTTATTCAACTAATGAAAAACTGTTTTTT
abundance: NA
v_gene: TRBV5-1
j_gene: TRBJ1-4
d_gene: TRBD1
len: 16

CDR3aa: CASSPRGNYGYTF
CDR3nt: TGCGCCAGCAGCCCCCGTGGAAACTATGGCTACACCTTC
abundance: NA
v_gene: TRBV4-3
j_gene: TRBJ1-2
d_gene: NA
len: 13

CDR3aa: CASSIVNIGELFF
CDR3nt: TGTGCCAGTAGTATAGTAAACATCGGGGAGCTGTTTTTT
abundance: NA
v_gene: TRBV19
j_gene: TRBJ2-2
d_gene: NA
len: 13

CDR3aa: CASSDPPFGDTQYF
CDR3nt: TGTGCCAGCAGTGACCCCCCGTTCGGGGATACGCAGTATTTT
abundance: NA
v_gene: TRBV6-4
j_gene: TRBJ2-3
d_gene: NA
len: 14

CDR3aa: CAISETGFPAPLHF
CDR3nt: TGTGCCATCAGTGAGACAGGGTTTCCAGCACCCCTCCACTTT
abundance: NA
v_gene: TRBV10-3
j_gene: TRBJ1-6
d_gene: NA
len: 14

CDR3aa: CASSFAGQFLHF
CDR3nt: TGTGCCAGCAGTTTCGCCGGGCAGTTCCTCCACTTT
abundance: NA
v_gene: TRBV28
j_gene: TRBJ1-6
d_gene: NA
len: 12

CDR3aa: CASSLAGTGTYGYTF
CDR3nt: TGTGCCAGCAGCTTGGCCGGGACGGGGACCTATGGCTACACCTTC
abundance: NA
v_gene: TRBV5-4
j_gene: TRBJ1-2
d_gene: NA
len: 15